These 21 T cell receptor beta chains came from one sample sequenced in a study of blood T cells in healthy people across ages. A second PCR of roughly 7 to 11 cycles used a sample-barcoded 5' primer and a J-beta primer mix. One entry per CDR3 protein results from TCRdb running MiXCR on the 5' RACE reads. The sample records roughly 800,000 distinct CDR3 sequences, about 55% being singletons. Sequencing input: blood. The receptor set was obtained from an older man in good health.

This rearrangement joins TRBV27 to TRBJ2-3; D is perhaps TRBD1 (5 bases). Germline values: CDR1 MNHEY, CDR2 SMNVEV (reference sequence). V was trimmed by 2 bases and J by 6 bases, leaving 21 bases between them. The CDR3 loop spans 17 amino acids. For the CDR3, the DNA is TGTGCCAGCAGTTTAGAAGGGGCACTTGGCTATTTGGATACGCAGTATTTT. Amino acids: CASSLEGALGYLDTQYF.

The CDR3 DNA reads TGCAGCGTTGAAGGGGTCCTCGGTGAGACCCAGTTCTTC. Its translation is CSVEGVLGETQFF. V usage is TRBV29-1 and J usage is TRBJ2-1; D gene uncertain. With 1 base removed from V and 13 bases from J, the gap between germline ends came to 17 bases. Germline lookup yields CDR1 SQVTM and CDR2 ANQGSEA. CDR3 size: 13 residues.

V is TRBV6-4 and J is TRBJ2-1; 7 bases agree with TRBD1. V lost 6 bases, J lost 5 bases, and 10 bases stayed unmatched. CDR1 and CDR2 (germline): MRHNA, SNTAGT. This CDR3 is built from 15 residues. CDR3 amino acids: CASSLTRGPNNEQFF. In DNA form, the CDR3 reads TGTGCCAGCAGCCTTACTAGGGGGCCGAACAATGAGCAGTTCTTC.

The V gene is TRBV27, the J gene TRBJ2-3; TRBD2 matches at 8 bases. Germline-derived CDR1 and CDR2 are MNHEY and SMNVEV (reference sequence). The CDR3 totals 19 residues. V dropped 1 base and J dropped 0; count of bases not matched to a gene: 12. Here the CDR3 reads CASSLLTRLAGRSTDTQYF. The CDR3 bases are TGTGCCAGCAGTTTATTAACCCGATTAGCGGGAAGGAGCACAGATACGCAGTATTTT.

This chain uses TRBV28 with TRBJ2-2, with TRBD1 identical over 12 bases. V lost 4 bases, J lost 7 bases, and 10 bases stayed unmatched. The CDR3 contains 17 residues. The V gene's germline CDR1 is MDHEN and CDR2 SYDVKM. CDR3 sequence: CASSSQRDRGQNGELFF. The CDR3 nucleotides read TGTGCCAGCAGTTCCCAACGGGACAGGGGGCAGAACGGGGAGCTGTTTTTT. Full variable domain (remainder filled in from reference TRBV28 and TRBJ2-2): DVKVTQSSRYLVKRTGEKVFLECVQDMDHENMFWYRQDPGLGLRLIYFSYDVKMKEKGDIPEGYSVSREKKERFSLILESASTNQTSMYLCASSSQRDRGQNGELFFGEGSRLTVL.

CDR3 sequence (DNA): TGTGCCAGCAGCCTTCTAACTAGCGGAAAGACCCAGTACTTC. Its translation is CASSLLTSGKTQYF. The V gene is TRBV3-1, the J gene TRBJ2-5, with 8 bases lining up with TRBD2. The CDR3 loop spans 14 amino acids. The germline CDR1 and CDR2 sequences are LGHDT and YNNKEL (reference sequence). J gave up 6 bases and V 4 bases, and 7 bases lay outside the gene matches.

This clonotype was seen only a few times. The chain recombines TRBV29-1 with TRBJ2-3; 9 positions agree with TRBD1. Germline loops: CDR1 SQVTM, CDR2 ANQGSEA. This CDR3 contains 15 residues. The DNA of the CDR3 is TGCAGTGTCCTCCATGGGACAGGGTTGACAGATACGCAGTATTTT. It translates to CSVLHGTGLTDTQYF.

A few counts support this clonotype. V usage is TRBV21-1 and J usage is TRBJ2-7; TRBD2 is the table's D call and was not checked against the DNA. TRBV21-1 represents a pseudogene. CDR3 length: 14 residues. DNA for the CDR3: TGTGCCAGCACTCTAGCGCACTGGCCGGGGGAGCAGTACTTC. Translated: CASTLAHWPGEQYF.

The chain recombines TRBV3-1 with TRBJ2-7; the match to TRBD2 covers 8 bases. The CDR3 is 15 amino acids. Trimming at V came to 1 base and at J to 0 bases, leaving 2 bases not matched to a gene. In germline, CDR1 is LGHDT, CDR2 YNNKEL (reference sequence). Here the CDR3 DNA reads TGTGCCAGCAGCCAAGCGGCGGGAGGCTCCTACGAGCAGTACTTC. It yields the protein CASSQAAGGSYEQYF.

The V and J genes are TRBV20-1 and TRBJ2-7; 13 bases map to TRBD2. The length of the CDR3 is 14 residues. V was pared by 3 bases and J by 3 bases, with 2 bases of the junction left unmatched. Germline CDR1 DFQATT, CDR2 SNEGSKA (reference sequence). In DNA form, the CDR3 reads TGCAGTGCTAGCGGACTAGCGGGAGACTACGAGCAGTACTTC. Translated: CSASGLAGDYEQYF.

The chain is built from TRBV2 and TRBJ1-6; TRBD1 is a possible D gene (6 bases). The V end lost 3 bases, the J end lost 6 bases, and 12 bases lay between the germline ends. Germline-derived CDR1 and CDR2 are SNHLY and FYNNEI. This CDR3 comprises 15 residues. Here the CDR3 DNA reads TGTGCCAGCAGTGAGGCAGGGGTTAGTAATTCACCCCTCCACTTT. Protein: CASSEAGVSNSPLHF.

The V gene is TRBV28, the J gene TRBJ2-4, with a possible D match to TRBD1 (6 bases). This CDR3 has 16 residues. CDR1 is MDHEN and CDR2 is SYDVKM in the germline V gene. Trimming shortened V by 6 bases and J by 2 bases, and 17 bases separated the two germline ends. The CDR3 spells CASSAVQGTPKNIQYF. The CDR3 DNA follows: TGTGCCAGCAGCGCAGTCCAGGGGACCCCCAAAAACATTCAGTACTTC.

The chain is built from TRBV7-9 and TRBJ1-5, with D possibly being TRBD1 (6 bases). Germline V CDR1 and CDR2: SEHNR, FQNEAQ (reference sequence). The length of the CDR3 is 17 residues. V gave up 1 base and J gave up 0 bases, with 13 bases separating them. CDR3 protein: CASSLGPGAYSNQPQHF. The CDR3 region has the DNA TGTGCCAGCAGCTTAGGCCCAGGGGCCTATAGCAATCAGCCCCAGCATTTT.

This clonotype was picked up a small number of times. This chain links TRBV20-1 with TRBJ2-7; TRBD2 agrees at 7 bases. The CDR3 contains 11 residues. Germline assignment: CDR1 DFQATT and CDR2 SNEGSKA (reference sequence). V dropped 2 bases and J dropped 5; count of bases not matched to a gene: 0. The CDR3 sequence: CSARLADEQYF. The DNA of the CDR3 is TGCAGTGCTAGACTAGCGGACGAGCAGTACTTC.

The CDR3 sequence is CASSYNRDRRFYEQYF. The CDR3 DNA sequence: TGTGCCAGCAGTTACAACCGGGACAGGAGATTCTACGAGCAGTACTTC. This chain connects TRBV6-5 to TRBJ2-4; 8 nucleotides align to TRBD1. The J call is in doubt because the DNA end fits TRBJ2-7 better. The CDR3 is 16 amino acids. In germline, CDR1 is MNHEY, CDR2 SVGAGI.

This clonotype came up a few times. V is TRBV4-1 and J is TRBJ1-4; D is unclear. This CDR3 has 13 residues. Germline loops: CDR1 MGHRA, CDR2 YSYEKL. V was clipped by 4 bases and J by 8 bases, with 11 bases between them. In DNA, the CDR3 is TGCGCCAGCAGCCCTCAAGGCGGGGAAAAACTGTTTTTT. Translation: CASSPQGGEKLFF.

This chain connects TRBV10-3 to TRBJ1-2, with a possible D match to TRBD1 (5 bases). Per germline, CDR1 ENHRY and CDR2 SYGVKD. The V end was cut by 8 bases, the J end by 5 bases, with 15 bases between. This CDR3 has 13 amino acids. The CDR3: CAILGGERYGYTF. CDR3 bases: TGTGCCATCCTCGGGGGGGAAAGATATGGCTACACCTTC.

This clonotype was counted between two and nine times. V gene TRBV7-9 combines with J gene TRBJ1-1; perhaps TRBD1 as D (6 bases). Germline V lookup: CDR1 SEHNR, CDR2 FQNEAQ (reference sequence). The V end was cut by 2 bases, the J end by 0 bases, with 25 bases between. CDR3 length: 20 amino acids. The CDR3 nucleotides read TGTGCCAGCAGCTTATTAGGACTCACAGGGACCCTCCGCCTGAACACTGAAGCTTTCTTT. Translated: CASSLLGLTGTLRLNTEAFF.

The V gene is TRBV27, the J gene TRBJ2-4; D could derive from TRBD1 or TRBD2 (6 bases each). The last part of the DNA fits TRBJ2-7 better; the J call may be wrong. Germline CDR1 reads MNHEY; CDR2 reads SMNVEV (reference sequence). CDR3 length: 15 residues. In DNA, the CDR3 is TGTGCCAGCAGTTCCCTCAAGGGGGGCGCTCACGAGCAGTACTTC. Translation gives CASSSLKGGAHEQYF.

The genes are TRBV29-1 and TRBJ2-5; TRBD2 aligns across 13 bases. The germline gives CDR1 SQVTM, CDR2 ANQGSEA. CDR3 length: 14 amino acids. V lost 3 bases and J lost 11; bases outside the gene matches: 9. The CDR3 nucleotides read TGCAGCGTTGATGGACTAGCGGGAGTCAATGAGCAGTACTTC. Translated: CSVDGLAGVNEQYF.

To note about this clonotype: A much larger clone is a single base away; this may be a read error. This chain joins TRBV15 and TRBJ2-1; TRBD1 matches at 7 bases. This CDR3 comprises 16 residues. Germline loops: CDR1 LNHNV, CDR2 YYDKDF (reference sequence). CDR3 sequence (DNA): TGTGCCGCCAGCAGAGGAAACAGGGGCGGGTTAAATGAGCAGTTCTTC. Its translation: CAASRGNRGGLNEQFF.